The 17 T cell receptor beta chains given below trace back to one sample, sequenced in a study of cytomegalovirus exposure and HLA in healthy donors (dated by TCRdb to about 2017). The protocol used for the library was the immunoSEQ multiplex PCR assay. For the multiplex PCR, a mixture combining 60 forward primers for TCR Vbeta segments and 13 reverse primers for TCR Jbeta segments was used. TCRdb took this table from immuneACCESS and kept in-frame rearrangements with V and J called. Such tables lack part of the clones; where checked against another copy, unresolved V genes explain under half of the gap, and the rest is unexplained. This sample has around 99,000 clones in its table, and 60% to 80% of those were observed once. About 5.9% of the sample goes to the ten largest clones. The sample comprised PBMCs. Receptor source: a woman in her 30s in good health and CMV-seronegative.

This clone was found a few times. The DNA for the CDR3 is TGTGCCAGCAGCTTAAGCGGGGGGGACTCCTACGAGCAGTACTTC. Residues: CASSLSGGDSYEQYF. The chain carries TRBV7-2 and TRBJ2-7; 10 bases are shared with TRBD2. The J segment lost 0 bases and the V segment lost 2 bases, leaving 1 base of the junction unmatched. CDR1 is SGHTA and CDR2 is FQGNSA in the germline V gene. The CDR3 sequence is 15 residues long.

The chain is built from TRBV27 and TRBJ2-7; no definite D call. The CDR3 totals 12 residues. V dropped 7 bases and J dropped 0 bases, with 7 bases sitting between them. The V gene's germline CDR1 is MNHEY and CDR2 SMNVEV (reference sequence). The CDR3 loop reads CASNDNSYEQYF. CDR3 DNA sequence: TGTGCCAGCAACGACAACTCCTACGAGCAGTACTTC.

The chain links TRBV27 to TRBJ2-1; TRBD2 is a possible D gene (5 bases). This CDR3 contains 16 residues. V was cut by 3 bases and J by 3 bases, with 15 bases left in between. Germline V gene sequence: CDR1 MNHEY, CDR2 SMNVEV (reference sequence). This chain's CDR3 is CASSLRATRFYNEQFF. Here the CDR3 DNA reads TGTGCCAGCAGTTTGAGGGCGACCCGCTTCTACAATGAGCAGTTCTTC.

CDR3 in DNA: TGTGCCAGTTCAAGGGGTTTTAACACTGAAGCTTTCTTT. Its translation is CASSRGFNTEAFF. V usage is TRBV6-5 and J usage is TRBJ1-1; D possibly corresponds to TRBD1 (5 bases). V was shortened by 9 bases and J by 2 bases, with 13 bases between the two germline ends. Germline loops: CDR1 MNHEY, CDR2 SVGAGI. This CDR3 is built from 13 residues.

The chain uses TRBV28 and TRBJ1-1; D not certain. The CDR3 extends over 13 amino acids. The germline V and J ends were trimmed by 6 bases and 1 base, with 9 bases remaining between them. Per germline, CDR1 MDHEN and CDR2 SYDVKM. The CDR3 is CASRLTENTEAFF. CDR3 DNA sequence: TGTGCCAGCAGACTTACAGAGAACACTGAAGCTTTCTTT.

V and J are TRBV6-5 and TRBJ1-1; D is unresolved. This CDR3 comprises 11 residues. Germline assignment: CDR1 MNHEY and CDR2 SVGAGI. The germline V and J ends were trimmed by 6 bases and 5 bases, with 7 bases remaining between them. The CDR3: CASSRGTEAFF. CDR3 nucleotides: TGTGCCAGCAGCCGAGGGACTGAAGCTTTCTTT.

This clone was found once. Written as DNA, the CDR3 is TGTGCCAGCAGCCTAGCCGCCAACCGTGGCTACACCTTC. Protein product: CASSLAANRGYTF. The V gene is TRBV6-5, the J gene TRBJ1-2; D is undetermined. Germline CDR1 is MNHEY and CDR2 is SVGAGI. The CDR3 runs 13 residues. The ends were cut back, 6 bases at V and 7 bases at J, with 15 bases in the middle.

The rearrangement joins TRBV7-9 to TRBJ2-1, with a possible D match to TRBD2 (6 bases). CDR3 length: 17 amino acids. V dropped 3 bases and J dropped 1 base, with 16 bases sitting between them. Germline values: CDR1 SEHNR, CDR2 FQNEAQ (reference sequence). CDR3 nucleotide sequence: TGTGCCAGCAGCTTCCCTAGGGGCGGGACTTCCTACAATGAGCAGTTCTTC. Translating it yields CASSFPRGGTSYNEQFF.

This sequence joins TRBV5-1 and TRBJ2-1, with 10 nucleotides matching TRBD2. The CDR3 is 17 residues long. V gave up 3 bases and J gave up 6 bases; unmatched junction bases: 12. Germline loops: CDR1 SGHRS, CDR2 YFSETQ. The CDR3 loop reads CASSSGALAGESNEQFF. CDR3 sequence (DNA): TGCGCCAGCAGCTCAGGTGCCCTAGCGGGAGAAAGCAATGAGCAGTTCTTC.

This clone was detected a few times. The rearrangement links TRBV5-5 to TRBJ2-7, with D perhaps matching TRBD1 (5 bases). The ends were cut back, 1 base at V and 1 base at J, with 12 bases in the middle. The CDR3 consists of 15 residues. Germline CDR1 reads SGHKS; CDR2 reads YYEKEE (reference sequence). The CDR3 region has the DNA TGTGCCAGCAGCTTGATAGGGGTAGGGTCCTACGAGCAGTACTTC. This sequence encodes CASSLIGVGSYEQYF.

This clone was picked up a small number of times. CDR3 amino acids: CASSSFGGAGAPTQYF. DNA of the CDR3: TGTGCCAGCAGCTCTTTCGGTGGCGCGGGGGCACCGACCCAGTACTTC. This chain uses TRBV7-9 with TRBJ2-5; tentative D call: TRBD2 (7 bases). Trimming took 4 bases from V and 7 from J, leaving 22 bases between them. This CDR3 spans 16 amino acids. Germline V gene sequence: CDR1 SEHNR, CDR2 FQNEAQ (reference sequence).

Of note for this clone: One end of the junction varies from germline; a read error may be responsible. The chain links TRBV7-9 to TRBJ1-4, with unresolved D. The CDR3 has 12 amino acids. Germline CDR1 and CDR2: SEHNR and FQNEAQ (reference sequence). The CDR3 nucleotides read TGTTCCAGCAGCTTACGGTATGAAAAACTGTTTTTT. This translates into CSSSLRYEKLFF.

The chain joins TRBV6-5 to TRBJ1-1; D unresolved. The CDR3 length is 14 residues. The V gene's germline CDR1 is MNHEY and CDR2 SVGAGI. With 2 bases removed from V and 0 bases from J, the gap between germline ends came to 7 bases. This chain's CDR3 is CASSYRGLNTEAFF. The DNA for the CDR3 is TGTGCCAGCAGTTACCGAGGCCTGAACACTGAAGCTTTCTTT.

For the CDR3, the DNA is TGTGCCAGCAGCCAAGATCTCGGCGGCCTTACGAGATTGAACACCGGGGAGCTGTTTTTT. Residues: CASSQDLGGLTRLNTGELFF. The V and J genes are TRBV4-2 and TRBJ2-2; D gene unclear. The CDR3 extends over 20 amino acids. CDR1 is LGHNA, CDR2 YNFKEQ, per germline. With 0 bases removed from V and 1 base from J, the gap between germline ends came to 21 bases.

The chain employs TRBV5-4 and TRBJ1-2; TRBD1 agrees at 7 bases. The ends lost 3 bases at V and 11 bases at J; junction bases unmatched: 7. The CDR3 has 12 residues. Per the germline V gene, CDR1 is SGHNT and CDR2 is YYREEE (reference sequence). The CDR3 region is CASSSGTEMYTF. The CDR3 region has the DNA TGTGCCAGCAGCTCCGGGACAGAAATGTACACCTTC.

The chain has TRBV7-2 and TRBJ1-2; 11 bases line up with TRBD1. The CDR3 is made up of 15 amino acids. Germline CDR1 and CDR2: SGHTA and FQGNSA. V trimming: 3 bases; J trimming: 5 bases; junction bases outside the gene matches: 5. The CDR3 spells CASSFLGQGAYGYTF. The CDR3 DNA reads TGTGCCAGCAGCTTCCTCGGACAGGGGGCGTATGGCTACACCTTC.

In this sample, this clone turned up a few times. V and J are TRBV28 and TRBJ1-2, with 7 bases lining up with TRBD1. Unmatched junction bases numbered 13, after V lost 5 bases and J lost 4 bases. This CDR3 comprises 16 residues. Germline values: CDR1 MDHEN, CDR2 SYDVKM. CDR3 DNA: TGTGCCAGCAGTAGGGACAGCCGTTTGATGGGCTATGGCTACACCTTC. Translated, it gives CASSRDSRLMGYGYTF.